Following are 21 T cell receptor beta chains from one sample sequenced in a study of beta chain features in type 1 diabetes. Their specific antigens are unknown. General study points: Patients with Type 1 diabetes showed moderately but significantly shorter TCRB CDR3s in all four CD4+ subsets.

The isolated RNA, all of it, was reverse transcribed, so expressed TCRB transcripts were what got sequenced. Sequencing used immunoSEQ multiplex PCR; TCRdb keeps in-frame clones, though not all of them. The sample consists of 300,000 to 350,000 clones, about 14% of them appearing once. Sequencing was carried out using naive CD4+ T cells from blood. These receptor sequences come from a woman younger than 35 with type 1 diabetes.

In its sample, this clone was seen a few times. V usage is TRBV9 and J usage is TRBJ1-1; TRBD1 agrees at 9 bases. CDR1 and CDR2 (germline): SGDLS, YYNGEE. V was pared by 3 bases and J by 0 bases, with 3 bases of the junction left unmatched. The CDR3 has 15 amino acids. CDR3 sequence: CASSAGQGMNTEAFF. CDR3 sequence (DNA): TGTGCCAGCAGCGCGGGACAGGGAATGAACACTGAAGCTTTCTTT.

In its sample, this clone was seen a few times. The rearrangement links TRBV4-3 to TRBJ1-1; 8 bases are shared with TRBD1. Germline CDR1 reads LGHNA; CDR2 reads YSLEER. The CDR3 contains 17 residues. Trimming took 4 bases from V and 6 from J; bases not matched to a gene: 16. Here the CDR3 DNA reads TGCGCCAGCAGCCCCAGACCCACCGGACAGGGAAACTCTGAAGCTTTCTTT. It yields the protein CASSPRPTGQGNSEAFF.

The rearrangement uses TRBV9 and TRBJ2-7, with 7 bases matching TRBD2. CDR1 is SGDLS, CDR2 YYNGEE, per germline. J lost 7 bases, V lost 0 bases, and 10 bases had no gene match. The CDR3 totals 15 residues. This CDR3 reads CASSVDEGGPREQYF. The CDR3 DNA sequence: TGTGCCAGCAGCGTAGATGAGGGAGGGCCTAGGGAGCAGTACTTC.

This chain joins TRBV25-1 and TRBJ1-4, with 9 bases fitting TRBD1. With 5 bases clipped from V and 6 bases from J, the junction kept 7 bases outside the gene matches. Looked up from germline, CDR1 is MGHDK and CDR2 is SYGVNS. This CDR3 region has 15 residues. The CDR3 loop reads CASSTGGQGHEKLFF. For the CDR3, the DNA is TGTGCCAGCAGTACCGGGGGACAGGGCCATGAAAAACTGTTTTTT. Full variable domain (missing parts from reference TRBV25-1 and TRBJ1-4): EADIYQTPRYLVIGTGKKITLECSQTMGHDKMYWYQQDPGMELHLIHYSYGVNSTEKGDLSSESTVSRIRTEHFPLTLESARPSHTSQYLCASSTGGQGHEKLFFGSGTQLSVL.

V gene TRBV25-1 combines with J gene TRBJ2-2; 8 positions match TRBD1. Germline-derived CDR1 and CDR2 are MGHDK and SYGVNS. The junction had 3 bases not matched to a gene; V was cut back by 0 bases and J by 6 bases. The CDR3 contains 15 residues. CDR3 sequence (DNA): TGTGCCAGCAGTGAATACCTGGACAGGGCCGGGGAGCTGTTTTTT. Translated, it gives CASSEYLDRAGELFF.

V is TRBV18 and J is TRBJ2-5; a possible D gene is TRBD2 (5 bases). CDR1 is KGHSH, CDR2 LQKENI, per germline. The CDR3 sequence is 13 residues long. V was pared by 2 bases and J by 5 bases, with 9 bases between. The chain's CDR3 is CASSPTRGETQYF. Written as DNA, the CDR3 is TGTGCCAGCTCACCAACTAGAGGGGAGACCCAGTACTTC.

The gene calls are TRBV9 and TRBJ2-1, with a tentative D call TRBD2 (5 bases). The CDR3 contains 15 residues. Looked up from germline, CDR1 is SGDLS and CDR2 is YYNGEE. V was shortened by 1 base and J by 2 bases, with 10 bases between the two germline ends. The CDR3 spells CASSVFGDPYNEQFF. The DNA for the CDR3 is TGTGCCAGCAGCGTATTCGGGGATCCCTACAATGAGCAGTTCTTC.

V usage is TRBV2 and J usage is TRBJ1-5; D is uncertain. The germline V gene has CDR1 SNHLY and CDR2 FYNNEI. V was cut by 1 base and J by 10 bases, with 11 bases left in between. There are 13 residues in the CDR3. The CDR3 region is CASSEGGGQPQHF. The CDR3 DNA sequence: TGTGCCAGCAGTGAAGGGGGAGGTCAACCCCAGCATTTT.

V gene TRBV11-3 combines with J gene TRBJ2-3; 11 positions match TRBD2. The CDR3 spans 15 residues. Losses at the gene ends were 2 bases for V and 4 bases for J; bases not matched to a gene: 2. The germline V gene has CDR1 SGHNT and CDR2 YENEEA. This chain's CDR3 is CASSLTSGSPDTQYF. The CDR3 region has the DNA TGTGCCAGCAGCTTAACTAGCGGGAGCCCAGATACGCAGTATTTT.

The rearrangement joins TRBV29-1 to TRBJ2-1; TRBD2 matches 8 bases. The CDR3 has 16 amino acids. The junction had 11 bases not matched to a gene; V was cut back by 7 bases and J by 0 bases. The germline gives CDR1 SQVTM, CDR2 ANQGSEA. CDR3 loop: CSALSGTYSSYNEQFF. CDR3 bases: TGCAGCGCCCTTAGCGGGACCTATAGCTCCTACAATGAGCAGTTCTTC.

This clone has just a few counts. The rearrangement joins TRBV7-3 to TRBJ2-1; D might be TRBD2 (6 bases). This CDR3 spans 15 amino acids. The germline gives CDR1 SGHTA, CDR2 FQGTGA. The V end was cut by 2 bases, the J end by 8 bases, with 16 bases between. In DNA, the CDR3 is TGTGCCAGCAGCTTAGTCGGATACACGGGGGATGAGCAGTTCTTC. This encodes CASSLVGYTGDEQFF. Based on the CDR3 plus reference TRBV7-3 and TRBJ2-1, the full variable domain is GAGVSQTPSNKVTEKGKYVELRCDPISGHTALYWYRQSLGQGPEFLIYFQGTGAADDSGLPNDRFFAVRPEGSVSTLKIQRTERGDSAVYLCASSLVGYTGDEQFFGPGTRLTVL.

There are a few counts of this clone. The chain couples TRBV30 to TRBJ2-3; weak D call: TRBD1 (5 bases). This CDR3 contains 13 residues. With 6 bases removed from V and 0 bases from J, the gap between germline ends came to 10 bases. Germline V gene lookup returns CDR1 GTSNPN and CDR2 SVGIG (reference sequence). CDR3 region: CACQTVSTDTQYF. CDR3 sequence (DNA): TGTGCCTGCCAGACAGTGAGCACAGATACGCAGTATTTT. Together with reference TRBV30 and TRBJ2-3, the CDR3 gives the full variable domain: SQTIHQWPATLVQPVGSPLSLECTVEGTSNPNLYWYRQAAGRGLQLLFYSVGIGQISSEVPQNLSASRPQDRQFILSSKKLLLSDSGFYLCACQTVSTDTQYFGPGTRLTVL.

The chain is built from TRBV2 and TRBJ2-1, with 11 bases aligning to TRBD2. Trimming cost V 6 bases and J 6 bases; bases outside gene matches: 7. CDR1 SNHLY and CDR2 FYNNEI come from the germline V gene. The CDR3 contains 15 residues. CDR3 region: CASRILAGEGNEQFF. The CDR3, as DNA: TGTGCCAGCAGAATACTAGCGGGAGAGGGCAATGAGCAGTTCTTC.

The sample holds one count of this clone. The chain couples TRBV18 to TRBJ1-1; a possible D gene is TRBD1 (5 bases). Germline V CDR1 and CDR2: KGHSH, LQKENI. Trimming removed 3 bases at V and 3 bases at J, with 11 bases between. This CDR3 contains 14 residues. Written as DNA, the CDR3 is TGTGCCAGCTCACCGTACGGGGGGGACACTGAAGCTTTCTTT. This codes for CASSPYGGDTEAFF.

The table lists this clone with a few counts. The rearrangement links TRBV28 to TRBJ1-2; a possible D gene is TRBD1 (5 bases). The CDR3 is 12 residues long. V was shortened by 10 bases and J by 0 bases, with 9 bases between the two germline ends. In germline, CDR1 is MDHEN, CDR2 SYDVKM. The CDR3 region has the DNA TGTGCCACCGACAGAGCTAACTATGGCTACACCTTC. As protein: CATDRANYGYTF.

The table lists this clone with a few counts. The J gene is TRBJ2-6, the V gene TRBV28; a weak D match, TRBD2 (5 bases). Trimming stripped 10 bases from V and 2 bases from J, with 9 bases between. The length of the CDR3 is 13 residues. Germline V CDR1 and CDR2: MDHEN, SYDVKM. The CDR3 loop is CATHGAGANVLTF. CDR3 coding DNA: TGTGCCACCCACGGGGCTGGGGCCAACGTCCTGACTTTC.

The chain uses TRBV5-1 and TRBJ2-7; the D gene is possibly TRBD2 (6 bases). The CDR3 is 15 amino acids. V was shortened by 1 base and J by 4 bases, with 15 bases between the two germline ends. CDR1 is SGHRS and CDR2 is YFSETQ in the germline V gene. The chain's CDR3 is CASSLLSGVEYEQYV. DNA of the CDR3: TGCGCCAGCAGCTTGTTGTCGGGAGTAGAGTACGAGCAGTACGTC.

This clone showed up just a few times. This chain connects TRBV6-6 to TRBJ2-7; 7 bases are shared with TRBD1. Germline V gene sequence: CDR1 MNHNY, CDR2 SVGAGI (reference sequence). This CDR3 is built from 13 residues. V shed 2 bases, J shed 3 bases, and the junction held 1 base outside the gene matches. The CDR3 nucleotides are TGTGCCAGCAGTTACGCAGGGGGCTACGAGCAGTACTTC. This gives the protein CASSYAGGYEQYF.

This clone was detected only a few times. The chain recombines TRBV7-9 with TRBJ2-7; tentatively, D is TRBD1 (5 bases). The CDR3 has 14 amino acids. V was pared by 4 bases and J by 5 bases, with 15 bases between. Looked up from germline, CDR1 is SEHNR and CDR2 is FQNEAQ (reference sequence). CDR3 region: CASSSARSQDEQYF. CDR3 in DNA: TGTGCCAGCAGCTCGGCCCGATCACAGGACGAGCAGTACTTC.

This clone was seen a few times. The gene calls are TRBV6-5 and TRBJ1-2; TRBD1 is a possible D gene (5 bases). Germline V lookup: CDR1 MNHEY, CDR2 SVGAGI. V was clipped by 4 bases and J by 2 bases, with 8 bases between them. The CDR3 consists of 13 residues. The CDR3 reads CASSSPGNYGYTF. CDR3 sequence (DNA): TGTGCCAGCAGTTCACCAGGGAACTATGGCTACACCTTC.

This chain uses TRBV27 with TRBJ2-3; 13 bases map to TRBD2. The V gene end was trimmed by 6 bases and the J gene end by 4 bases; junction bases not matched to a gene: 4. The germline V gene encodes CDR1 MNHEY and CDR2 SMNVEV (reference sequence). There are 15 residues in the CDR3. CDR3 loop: CASSRGLAGADTQYF. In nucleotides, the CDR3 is TGTGCCAGCAGCCGCGGACTAGCGGGAGCAGATACGCAGTATTTT.